These 15 T cell receptor beta chains were sequenced from one sample in a study of blood T cell repertoires in COVID-19. The assay was immunoSEQ multiplex PCR, and TCRdb's table has in-frame clones only and misses some. The sample has 120,000 or so clones, nearly 90% seen once. Sequenced input: peripheral blood. The receptors come from a woman aged 55 to 70 with COVID-19, enrolled during active disease.

The chain employs TRBV6-5 and TRBJ2-7; the D gene is possibly TRBD1 (5 bases). The CDR3 is 14 amino acids. CDR1 is MNHEY and CDR2 is SVGAGI in the germline V gene. V gave up 6 bases and J gave up 5 bases, with 17 bases separating them. Here the CDR3 reads CASRGNGHTNEQYF. The CDR3 coding sequence is TGTGCCAGCAGAGGGAACGGACACACCAACGAGCAGTACTTC.

The chain joins TRBV5-5 to TRBJ1-2, with D unclear. This CDR3 is built from 12 residues. Trimming took 5 bases from V and 0 from J, leaving 5 bases between them. The germline CDR1 and CDR2 sequences are SGHKS and YYEKEE (reference sequence). CDR3 sequence reads: CASSRANYGYTF. The CDR3 DNA reads TGTGCCAGCAGTCGGGCTAACTATGGCTACACCTTC.

As for this clone: Distinct nucleotide sequences in the sample also encode this CDR3. In DNA form, the CDR3 reads TGTGCCACCAGTGACCCTCGCAGGGACAATGAGCAGTTCTTC. Its translation is CATSDPRRDNEQFF. The chain joins TRBV24-1 to TRBJ2-1, with a possible D match to TRBD1 (5 bases). CDR1 is KGHDR and CDR2 is SFDVKD in the germline V gene. This CDR3 has 14 residues. The ends were cut back, 4 bases at V and 5 bases at J, with 11 bases in the middle.

The V and J genes are TRBV5-1 and TRBJ1-5, with 7 bases identical to TRBD1. The CDR3 is 14 residues long. Germline-derived CDR1 and CDR2 are SGHRS and YFSETQ. Trimming took 4 bases from V and 4 from J; bases not matched to a gene: 5. The CDR3 sequence: CASSEGTVNQPQHF. The CDR3 nucleotides read TGCGCCAGCAGCGAAGGGACAGTTAATCAGCCCCAGCATTTT. The full variable domain, rest sourced from reference TRBV5-1 and TRBJ1-5, is KAGVTQTPRYLIKTRGQQVTLSCSPISGHRSVSWYQQTPGQGLQFLFEYFSETQRNKGNFPGRFSGRQFSNSRSEMNVSTLELGDSALYLCASSEGTVNQPQHFGDGTRLSIL.

V and J are TRBV2 and TRBJ1-5, with 7 bases fitting TRBD1. J lost 2 bases, V lost 8 bases, and 9 bases had no gene match. CDR1 is SNHLY and CDR2 is FYNNEI in the germline V gene. This CDR3 is built from 15 residues. The CDR3 is CASSRDSIGNQPQHF. The CDR3 DNA reads as TGTGCCAGCTCTCGGGACAGTATTGGCAATCAGCCCCAGCATTTT.

The chain uses TRBV19 and TRBJ1-6, with D possibly matching TRBD1 (5 bases). Germline CDR1 is LNHDA and CDR2 is SQIVND (reference sequence). The CDR3 sequence is 12 residues long. The CDR3 nucleotides read TGTGCGAAAGCGGGGGGAGGGTCACCCCTCCACTTT. It encodes CAKAGGGSPLHF.

This sequence joins TRBV6-2 or TRBV6-3 and TRBJ2-5, with TRBD2 matching 11 bases. Germline lookup yields CDR1 MNHEY and CDR2 SVGEGT. The length of the CDR3 is 15 residues. Losses at the gene ends were 1 base for V and 4 bases for J; bases not matched to a gene: 2. CDR3 in amino acids: CASSYYGTSGETQYF. CDR3 DNA: TGTGCCAGCAGTTACTACGGGACTAGCGGAGAGACCCAGTACTTC.

This chain uses TRBV2 with TRBJ2-7, with D perhaps matching TRBD1 (6 bases). Between the trimmed V and J ends, which lost 3 bases and 2 bases, there was a span of 17 bases. The CDR3 has 16 residues. Germline loops: CDR1 SNHLY, CDR2 FYNNEI. For the CDR3, the DNA is TGTGCCAGCAGTGATCCCGTGAGCAGGGGCCCCTACGAGCAGTACTTC. It encodes CASSDPVSRGPYEQYF.

The chain links TRBV14 to TRBJ2-3; D unresolved. The CDR3 is made up of 11 amino acids. From germline, CDR1 is SGHDN and CDR2 FVKESK. The V end was cut by 6 bases, the J end by 2 bases, with 3 bases between. The CDR3 protein is CASSHTDTQYF. CDR3 nucleotides: TGTGCCAGCAGTCACACAGATACGCAGTATTTT.

The chain couples TRBV19 to TRBJ1-5; 8 bases are a match to TRBD1. V lost 5 bases and J lost 3; bases outside the gene matches: 9. CDR1 is LNHDA and CDR2 is SQIVND in the germline V gene (reference sequence). The CDR3 is made up of 16 amino acids. CDR3 bases: TGTGCCAGTAGTTACTACTGGACAGGGTACAATCAGCCCCAGCATTTT. Encoded protein: CASSYYWTGYNQPQHF.

The chain uses TRBV20-1 and TRBJ2-1; possibly TRBD1 for D (5 bases). Per germline, CDR1 DFQATT and CDR2 SNEGSKA (reference sequence). CDR3 length: 15 amino acids. V lost 3 bases and J lost 2, with 14 bases in between. The CDR3 DNA follows: TGCAGTGCTAGTTTCCAGGGTGGTACCTACAATGAGCAGTTCTTC. Protein: CSASFQGGTYNEQFF.

The chain's CDR3 is CASSPTLQGPTEAFF. CDR3 nucleotide sequence: TGTGCCAGCAGCCCCACCTTACAGGGTCCTACTGAAGCTTTCTTT. The chain is built from TRBV7-9 and TRBJ1-1, with D perhaps TRBD1 (6 bases). The germline V and J ends were trimmed by 5 bases and 5 bases, with 18 bases remaining between them. The CDR3 covers 15 residues. From germline, CDR1 is SEHNR and CDR2 FQNEAQ (reference sequence).

This chain uses TRBV15 with TRBJ2-7, with TRBD2 identical over 10 bases. V was clipped by 1 base and J by 0 bases; unmatched bases: 3. Germline V gives CDR1 LNHNV, CDR2 YYDKDF (reference sequence). The CDR3 is 16 residues long. Written as DNA, the CDR3 is TGTGCCACCAGCAGAGGAGGGACTAGCGACTCCTACGAGCAGTACTTC. It codes for CATSRGGTSDSYEQYF.

V is TRBV5-8 and J is TRBJ2-7; D uncertain. Germline V gene lookup returns CDR1 SGHTS and CDR2 YDEGEE. CDR3 length: 12 residues. The germline V and J ends were trimmed by 7 bases and 4 bases, with 12 bases remaining between them. CDR3 in amino acids: CASRLRPYEQYF. CDR3 DNA: TGTGCCAGCCGACTGAGGCCGTACGAGCAGTACTTC.

Only a few counts were recorded for this clone. Written as DNA, the CDR3 is TGTGCCAGCTCACCATTTGGAGGGGGCAACGGCTACACCTTC. This encodes CASSPFGGGNGYTF. This sequence joins TRBV18 and TRBJ1-2, with 7 bases fitting TRBD1. Germline-derived CDR1 and CDR2 are KGHSH and LQKENI. The J segment lost 8 bases and the V segment lost 2 bases, leaving 8 bases of the junction unmatched. This CDR3 has 14 amino acids.